This TCR beta chain was recorded in a study of blood T cell repertoires in COVID-19. V lost 4 bases to trimming and J lost 5 bases, with 18 bases between them. The CDR3 totals 15 residues. Per germline, CDR1 MDHEN and CDR2 SYDVKM. The repertoire was sequenced with immunoSEQ multiplex PCR; TCRdb's copy has only in-frame clones and lacks some. The profile covers 250,000 or so clones, with over 80% appearing a single time and less than 3% taken by the ten largest. This clone has a single count. Sequenced: peripheral blood. This clonotype was sampled from a man aged 30-40 years with COVID-19, enrolled during active disease. V is TRBV28 and J is TRBJ2-7; D is possibly TRBD2 (5 bases). CDR3 nucleotide sequence: TGTGCCAGCAGTTCTCAGGAGGTGGGGAAGGACGAGCAGTACTTC. Protein: CASSSQEVGKDEQYF.